Included here is one TCR beta chain sequence, with context. The data derive from a study of OX40 agonist ivuxolimab in advanced cancers. Sequenced by immunoSEQ multiplex PCR; TCRdb stores in-frame clones only, minus some. The table records roughly 47,000 clones, 70% to 90% of them present only once. This CDR3 is 13 amino acids long. V was shortened by 0 bases and J by 4 bases, with 6 bases between the two germline ends. Germline V gene data show CDR1 as MNHNY and CDR2 as SVGAGI (reference sequence). The source was CD4+ or CD8+ T cells sorted from blood, collected in a trial of the OX40 agonist ivuxolimab. The chain has TRBV6-6 and TRBJ1-2; the D is unclear. The clonotype comes from an adult with an advanced solid tumor such as melanoma, head and neck, liver or kidney cancer. The CDR3 here is CASSYSASYGYTF. CDR3 sequence (DNA): TGTGCCAGCAGTTACTCCGCGAGCTATGGCTACACCTTC.